This T cell receptor beta chain was recorded in a study of CD8 T cells in ankylosing spondylitis. General study results and limits: Earlier authors reported some of these motif variants in reactive arthritis synovial fluid and blood. Reportedly, disease-linked clones are significantly enriched in ankylosing spondylitis patients' matched synovial fluid. Among TCR beta sequences, a motif of 7 to 9 highly homologous variants appeared characteristic of ankylosing spondylitis blood. Researchers report that disease-linked clones proved CD8+ and relatively rare in peripheral blood.

The CDR3 has 13 residues. The ends were cut back, 2 bases at V and 10 bases at J, with 10 bases in the middle. Germline loops: CDR1 SGDLS, CDR2 YYNGEE. Quantitative 5'-RACE with molecular barcodes generated TCR beta libraries. In TCRdb, the 5' RACE reads were re-called with MiXCR into one record per CDR3 protein. This table holds fewer than 750,000 distinct CDR3 sequences, 15% to 20% found once. This clonotype was recorded a few times. What it binds is unknown. The sequenced sample was blood, either unsorted or a sorted T cell fraction (not recorded which). The gene calls are TRBV9 and TRBJ1-6; tentatively, D is TRBD1 (6 bases). The sequence derives from a male donor with ankylosing spondylitis. CDR3 sequence: CASSVGGRSPLHF. The CDR3 coding sequence is TGTGCCAGCAGCGTCGGGGGCAGGTCACCCCTCCACTTT. The full variable domain, rest sourced from reference TRBV9 and TRBJ1-6, is DSGVTQTPKHLITATGQRVTLRCSPRSGDLSVYWYQQSLDQGLQFLIQYYNGEERAKGNILERFSAQQFPDLHSELNLSSLELGDSALYFCASSVGGRSPLHFGNGTRLTVT.